The T cell receptor beta chain described here comes from a study of T cell changes during pregnancy in multiple sclerosis. Sequenced by immunoSEQ multiplex PCR; TCRdb stores in-frame clones only, minus some. The table has some 120,000 clones, 80% to 95% seen once. After removal of 5 bases from V and 5 bases from J, the junction contained 12 bases not matched to a gene. CDR3 length: 16 residues. From germline, CDR1 is SGHTA and CDR2 FQGTGA. This TCR derives from a female donor with multiple sclerosis, enrolled in a pregnancy study. The specimen was peripheral blood, collected in the third trimester of pregnancy. J is TRBJ2-1 and V is TRBV7-3; 7 positions agree with TRBD1. Here the CDR3 reads CASSLPETGLNNEQFF. DNA for the CDR3: TGTGCCAGCAGCCTACCAGAGACAGGGTTGAACAATGAGCAGTTCTTC.